These T cell receptor beta chains were read from a single sample in a study of CDR3 diversity in severe acne. TCRdb ran MiXCR on the PCR reads and lists one entry per CDR3 protein. The sample has around 91,000 distinct CDR3 sequences; under 65% are singletons. Source material: blood. These receptors were collected from a male donor in good health, without acne. CDR3s include the opening cysteine and the closing phenylalanine or tryptophan. The order of the fields is clone size, V gene, D gene, J gene, CDR3 DNA, CDR3 protein. D genes are given only for firm matches. Clone size is stated in some rows and not others, as once, few, many or a class when expanded.

clone_size: few; v_call: TRBV6-6; d_call: TRBD1; j_call: TRBJ1-1; cdr3_nt: TGTGCCACCGGCCGGGGAGAGGGGGCGTGGGCTTTCTTT; cdr3_aa: CATGRGEGAWAFF
clone_size: NA; v_call: TRBV20-1; d_call: NA; j_call: TRBJ1-1; cdr3_nt: TGCAGTGCCAAAGCACCTAACACTGAAGCTTTCTTT; cdr3_aa: CSAKAPNTEAFF
clone_size: NA; v_call: TRBV2; d_call: TRBD2; j_call: TRBJ2-5; cdr3_nt: TGTGCCAGCAGTGAACGTAGCGGGAGGTACCAAGAGACCCAGTACTTC; cdr3_aa: CASSERSGRYQETQYF
clone_size: NA; v_call: TRBV20-1; d_call: TRBD1; j_call: TRBJ2-5; cdr3_nt: TGCAGTGCTAGGCCCGGGACAGGGGGCGAAGAGACCCAGTACTTC; cdr3_aa: CSARPGTGGEETQYF
clone_size: NA; v_call: TRBV7-9; d_call: NA; j_call: TRBJ1-1; cdr3_nt: TGTGCCAGCAGCGGCGAGGAACAGATACTGAACACTGAAGCTTTCTTT; cdr3_aa: CASSGEEQILNTEAFF
clone_size: NA; v_call: TRBV20-1; d_call: TRBD1; j_call: TRBJ1-5; cdr3_nt: TGCAGTGCCAGCCGACAGGGGTTGAATCAGCCCCTGCATTTT; cdr3_aa: CSASRQGLNQPLHF
clone_size: NA; v_call: TRBV5-1; d_call: NA; j_call: TRBJ2-7; cdr3_nt: TGCGCCAGCGGTTCCCTAAACGACTACGAGCAGTACTTC; cdr3_aa: CASGSLNDYEQYF
clone_size: many; v_call: TRBV6-1; d_call: NA; j_call: TRBJ1-1; cdr3_nt: TGTGCCAGCAGTGATAATAGTAACACTGAAGCTTTCTTT; cdr3_aa: CASSDNSNTEAFF
clone_size: NA; v_call: TRBV20-1; d_call: TRBD2; j_call: TRBJ2-7; cdr3_nt: TGCAGTGCACAGGCGGGGGAGCTGTACTTC; cdr3_aa: CSAQAGELYF
clone_size: many; v_call: TRBV2; d_call: NA; j_call: TRBJ1-1; cdr3_nt: TGTGCCAGCAGTGAAGAGGTCACTGAAGCTTTCTTT; cdr3_aa: CASSEEVTEAFF
clone_size: few; v_call: TRBV7-3; d_call: NA; j_call: TRBJ2-2; cdr3_nt: TGTGCCAGCAGTCTACCTAACACCGGGGAGCTGTTTTTT; cdr3_aa: CASSLPNTGELFF
clone_size: once; v_call: TRBV20-1; d_call: TRBD2; j_call: TRBJ2-3; cdr3_nt: TGCAGTGCTAGAGATCCGGGACTAGCGGGAGTCTGGGGCACAGATACGCAGTATTTT; cdr3_aa: CSARDPGLAGVWGTDTQYF
clone_size: NA; v_call: TRBV2; d_call: TRBD1; j_call: TRBJ1-5; cdr3_nt: TGTGCCAGCAGTTCACCGGGACAGGGGGATCAGCCCCAGCATTTT; cdr3_aa: CASSSPGQGDQPQHF
clone_size: NA; v_call: TRBV15; d_call: TRBD2; j_call: TRBJ2-3; cdr3_nt: TGTGCCACCAGCAGAGTGGCGGGGGGGCCCACAGATACGCAGTATTTT; cdr3_aa: CATSRVAGGPTDTQYF
clone_size: NA; v_call: TRBV29-1; d_call: NA; j_call: TRBJ1-2; cdr3_nt: TGCAGCGTTGTTGCGGGGAGCGGAAGGTATGGCTACACCTTC; cdr3_aa: CSVVAGSGRYGYTF
clone_size: NA; v_call: TRBV5-1; d_call: TRBD1; j_call: TRBJ1-4; cdr3_nt: TGCGCCAGCAGCTTGGAAATTGGGACAGGGAATGAAAAACTGTTTTTT; cdr3_aa: CASSLEIGTGNEKLFF
clone_size: many; v_call: TRBV3-1; d_call: NA; j_call: TRBJ2-6; cdr3_nt: TGTGCCAGCAGCCATTTGACCCTTACTGGGGCCAACGTCCTGACTTTC; cdr3_aa: CASSHLTLTGANVLTF
clone_size: once; v_call: TRBV7-3; d_call: NA; j_call: TRBJ1-2; cdr3_nt: TGTGCCAGCAGACCCAGCGGGGGCTACACCTTC; cdr3_aa: CASRPSGGYTF
clone_size: NA; v_call: TRBV9; d_call: TRBD1; j_call: TRBJ1-2; cdr3_nt: TGTGCCAGCAGCGCCGACAGGGACACCTACACCTTC; cdr3_aa: CASSADRDTYTF
clone_size: NA; v_call: TRBV19; d_call: TRBD1; j_call: TRBJ1-5; cdr3_nt: TGTGCCAGTACCGTGGACAGGGGGAATCAGCCCCAGCATTTT; cdr3_aa: CASTVDRGNQPQHF
clone_size: NA; v_call: TRBV9; d_call: NA; j_call: TRBJ1-6; cdr3_nt: TGTGCCAGCAGCGTAGCGCAGGGGCAGGGATCACCCCTCCACTTT; cdr3_aa: CASSVAQGQGSPLHF
clone_size: NA; v_call: TRBV7-9; d_call: NA; j_call: TRBJ1-5; cdr3_nt: TGTGCCAGCAGCGAGACAGGCCTTAGCAATCAGCCCCAGCATTTT; cdr3_aa: CASSETGLSNQPQHF
clone_size: many; v_call: TRBV11-2; d_call: TRBD1; j_call: TRBJ1-4; cdr3_nt: TGTGCCAGCAGACGAGCAGGGGGGGGTGAAAAACTGTTTTTT; cdr3_aa: CASRRAGGGEKLFF
clone_size: NA; v_call: TRBV7-8; d_call: NA; j_call: TRBJ2-5; cdr3_nt: TGTGCCAGCAGCCCGGACATCCAAGAGACCCAGTACTTC; cdr3_aa: CASSPDIQETQYF
clone_size: NA; v_call: TRBV9; d_call: NA; j_call: TRBJ2-3; cdr3_nt: TGTGCCAGCAGCTCGCGGACCAGCTGGGAGACAGATACGCAGTATTTT; cdr3_aa: CASSSRTSWETDTQYF
clone_size: NA; v_call: TRBV28; d_call: TRBD1; j_call: TRBJ1-2; cdr3_nt: TGTGCCAGCAGGACGACAGGGCTAGCCTATGGCTACACCTTC; cdr3_aa: CASRTTGLAYGYTF
clone_size: NA; v_call: TRBV2; d_call: NA; j_call: TRBJ2-3; cdr3_nt: TGTGCCAGCAGTGTGGGGGGCCTCGCGACGCAGTATTTT; cdr3_aa: CASSVGGLATQYF
clone_size: medium-sized; v_call: TRBV12-3/TRBV12-4; d_call: NA; j_call: TRBJ2-7; cdr3_nt: TGTGCCAGCAGTCCCCGCACCTACGAGCAGTACTTC; cdr3_aa: CASSPRTYEQYF
clone_size: many; v_call: TRBV5-6; d_call: NA; j_call: TRBJ2-7; cdr3_nt: TGTGCCAGCAGCTTGGCGTTTCAGGGGACCTACGAGCAGTACTTC; cdr3_aa: CASSLAFQGTYEQYF
clone_size: NA; v_call: TRBV20-1; d_call: NA; j_call: TRBJ2-7; cdr3_nt: TGCAGTGCCAGCAGCGAGAGGTACGAGCAGTACTTC; cdr3_aa: CSASSERYEQYF
clone_size: NA; v_call: TRBV7-8; d_call: NA; j_call: TRBJ2-5; cdr3_nt: TGTGCCAGCAGCGGGAGGCTGGAGACCCAGTACTTC; cdr3_aa: CASSGRLETQYF
clone_size: many; v_call: TRBV30; d_call: NA; j_call: TRBJ1-5; cdr3_nt: TGTGCCTGGAGTGCCCGTAGCAATCAGCCCCAGCATTTT; cdr3_aa: CAWSARSNQPQHF
clone_size: NA; v_call: TRBV2; d_call: TRBD1; j_call: TRBJ1-1; cdr3_nt: TGTGCCAGCTTCGGACAGGGGTACACTGAAGCTTTCTTT; cdr3_aa: CASFGQGYTEAFF
clone_size: NA; v_call: TRBV27; d_call: TRBD1; j_call: TRBJ2-1; cdr3_nt: TGTGCCAGCAGTATCGGACAGGGGGGTGGCAATCAGCAGTTCTTC; cdr3_aa: CASSIGQGGGNQQFF
clone_size: NA; v_call: TRBV25-1; d_call: TRBD1; j_call: TRBJ2-7; cdr3_nt: TGTGCCAGCGTAGGACAGGGGGGCGACGAGCAGTACTTC; cdr3_aa: CASVGQGGDEQYF
clone_size: many; v_call: TRBV5-1; d_call: TRBD2; j_call: TRBJ2-7; cdr3_nt: TGCGCCAGCAGCTTGGATGGGACTAGCGGGAGAATTTCCGAGCAGTACTTC; cdr3_aa: CASSLDGTSGRISEQYF
clone_size: many; v_call: TRBV6-2/TRBV6-3; d_call: NA; j_call: TRBJ2-7; cdr3_nt: TGTGCCAGCAGTCGACTCGCGACTTTCTACGAGCAGTACTTC; cdr3_aa: CASSRLATFYEQYF
clone_size: few; v_call: TRBV12-3/TRBV12-4; d_call: TRBD2; j_call: TRBJ2-7; cdr3_nt: TGTGCCAGCAGTAAACTAGCGGGGGGCTACGAGCAGTACTTC; cdr3_aa: CASSKLAGGYEQYF
clone_size: NA; v_call: TRBV10-3; d_call: NA; j_call: TRBJ1-3; cdr3_nt: TGTGCCATCAGGGAGTCGGACACCATATATTTT; cdr3_aa: CAIRESDTIYF
clone_size: many; v_call: TRBV6-1; d_call: NA; j_call: TRBJ2-3; cdr3_nt: TGTGCCAGCAATACCATCGGGACAGATACGCAGTATTTT; cdr3_aa: CASNTIGTDTQYF
clone_size: NA; v_call: TRBV10-3; d_call: NA; j_call: TRBJ1-1; cdr3_nt: TGTGCCTCTTGGGCAGCCATAATGAACACTGAAGCTTTCTTT; cdr3_aa: CASWAAIMNTEAFF
clone_size: few; v_call: TRBV7-6; d_call: NA; j_call: TRBJ2-1; cdr3_nt: TGTGCCAGCACACCAGGCAATGAGCAGTTCTTC; cdr3_aa: CASTPGNEQFF
clone_size: NA; v_call: TRBV5-1; d_call: TRBD1; j_call: TRBJ2-1; cdr3_nt: TGCGCCAGCAGCTTGACCGGGACAGGGTACAATGAGCAGTTCTTC; cdr3_aa: CASSLTGTGYNEQFF
clone_size: NA; v_call: TRBV15; d_call: NA; j_call: TRBJ1-6; cdr3_nt: TGTGCCACCAGCAGCCCGGGACACTATAATTCACCCCTCCACTTT; cdr3_aa: CATSSPGHYNSPLHF
clone_size: NA; v_call: TRBV7-2; d_call: TRBD1; j_call: TRBJ1-1; cdr3_nt: TGTGCCAGCGGACCGGGGGGACAGGGGGCGCTTTTACACTCCCCCAAGCGGGCTTTCTTT; cdr3_aa: CASGPGGQGALLHSPKRAFF